This T cell receptor beta chain was captured in a study of blood T cell repertoires in COVID-19 (TCRdb year 2020). In terms of the full investigation: Samples from collaborators originated in the United States, Italy and Spain and spanned both the acute and convalescent phases of COVID-19. The material from the prospective study consisted of cDNA or gDNA derived from T cells, B-cell-depleted T cells, or PBMCs. The dataset comprised deeply sampled blood TCRbeta repertoires from subjects exposed to, actively infected with, or recovered from COVID-19. The repertoires were released in a freely available public database meant as a resource for research on the immune response to SARS-CoV-2. Samples were obtained from the ongoing ImmuneRACE study (first 160 participants) and from over 1,000 subjects provided by 6 global collaborators. A de-identified subject ID, COVID-19 status, age in years and sex were almost always included in the sample metadata. HLA class I and class II types, where available, came from metadata supplied by the sample provider rather than from assay-based typing. Overall study outcomes, separate from this receptor: The amount of clinical and demographic metadata varied by source and participant and was provided uncurated.

V gives up 0 bases and J gives up 8 bases, and the segment between their germline ends measures 7 bases. The CDR3 runs 12 residues from the cysteine to the phenylalanine. CDR3 DNA only is kept here, 36 bases in frame from base 1. The germline V gene gives CDR1 as MGHRA and CDR2 as YSYEKL. Samples from volunteer blood donors who had recovered from COVID-19 were contributed by a second Seattle source. Whole blood was collected in K2EDTA tubes by collaborating institutions according to the institutions' own protocols. For TCRbeta analysis, collaborator samples were shipped as frozen whole blood, as isolated PBMCs, or as DNA extracted from either sample type. In regard to this clone: Its cognate antigen has yet to be identified. There are no base qualities to consult, and no much larger clone falls within one base.

TCRbeta CDR3 regions were amplified from genomic DNA using the immunoSEQ Assay, a bias-controlled multiplex PCR. Under the source paper's analysis protocol: The number of nucleated cells in each sample was estimated by amplification of reference gene primers within the assay. Sequence reads were collapsed and filtered to measure the absolute abundance of every unique TCRbeta CDR3 rearrangement. For each sample, productive Simpson clonality was calculated as the square root of Simpson's diversity index over productive rearrangements. Drawn from immuneACCESS, this table holds only the in-frame rearrangements with V and J called that TCRdb kept. Clones are partly lost; checked studies trace under half to an unresolved V gene and leave the rest unexplained. That table gives V, J and clone size, and the DNA gave D and trimming. A total of hundreds of thousands of clones appear in this sample, about 90% of them only once. About 2.2% of the sample is held by the ten biggest clonotypes.

This chain is built from TRBV4-1 and TRBJ2-5; the D gene cannot be named for sure. The source of this sequence is a woman aged 25 to 39 who had recovered from COVID-19. Sequences were obtained from peripheral blood. In nucleotides, the sequence is TGCGCCAGCAGCCAAGATGGGCAAACCCAGTACTTC. Its product reads: CASSQDGQTQYF.